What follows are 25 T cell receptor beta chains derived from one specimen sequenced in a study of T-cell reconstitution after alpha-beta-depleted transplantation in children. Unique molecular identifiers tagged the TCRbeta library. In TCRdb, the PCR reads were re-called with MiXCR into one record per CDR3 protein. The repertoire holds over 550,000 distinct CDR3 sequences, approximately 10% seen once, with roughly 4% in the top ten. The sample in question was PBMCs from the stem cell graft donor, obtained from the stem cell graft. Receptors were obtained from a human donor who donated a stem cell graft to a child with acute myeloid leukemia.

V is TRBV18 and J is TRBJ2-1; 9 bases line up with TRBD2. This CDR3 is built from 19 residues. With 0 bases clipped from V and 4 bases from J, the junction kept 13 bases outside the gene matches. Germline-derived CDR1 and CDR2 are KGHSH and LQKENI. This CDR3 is CASSPPWQVAGALYNEQFF. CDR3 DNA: TGTGCCAGCTCACCACCGTGGCAGGTAGCGGGAGCTCTATACAATGAGCAGTTCTTC.

This chain's CDR3 is CASRPTGHLPGANVLTF. CDR3 DNA sequence: TGTGCCAGCAGACCCACAGGACACCTTCCGGGGGCCAACGTCCTGACTTTC. V is TRBV12-3 or TRBV12-4 and J is TRBJ2-6; TRBD1 might be the D (5 bases). The CDR3 has 17 amino acids. The V gene lost 6 bases and the J gene lost 4 bases, with 19 bases spanning the gap.

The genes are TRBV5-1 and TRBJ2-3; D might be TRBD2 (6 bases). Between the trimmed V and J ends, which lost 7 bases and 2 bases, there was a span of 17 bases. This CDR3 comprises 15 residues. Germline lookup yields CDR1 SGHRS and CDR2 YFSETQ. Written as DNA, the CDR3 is TGCGCCAGCGGCGTCCGGGGAGGCCCCACAGATACGCAGTATTTT. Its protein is CASGVRGGPTDTQYF.

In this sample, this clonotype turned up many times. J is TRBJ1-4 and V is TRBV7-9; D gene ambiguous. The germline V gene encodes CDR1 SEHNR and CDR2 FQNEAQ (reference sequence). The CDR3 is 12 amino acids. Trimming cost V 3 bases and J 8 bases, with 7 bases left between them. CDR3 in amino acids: CASSFSGEKLFF. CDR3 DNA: TGTGCCAGCAGCTTTTCAGGCGAAAAACTGTTTTTT.

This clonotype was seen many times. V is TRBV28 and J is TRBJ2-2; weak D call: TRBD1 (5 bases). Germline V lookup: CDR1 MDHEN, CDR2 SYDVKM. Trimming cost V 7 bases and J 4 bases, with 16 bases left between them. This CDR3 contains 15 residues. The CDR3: CASMGPGQGTGELFF. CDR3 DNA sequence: TGTGCCAGCATGGGGCCTGGCCAGGGCACCGGGGAGCTGTTTTTT.

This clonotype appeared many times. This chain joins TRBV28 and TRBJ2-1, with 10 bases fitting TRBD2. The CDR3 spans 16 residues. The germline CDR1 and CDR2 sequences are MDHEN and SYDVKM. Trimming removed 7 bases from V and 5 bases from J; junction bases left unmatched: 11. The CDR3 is CASIVSGLAQHNEQFF. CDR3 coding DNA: TGTGCCAGCATCGTCTCGGGACTAGCGCAACACAATGAGCAGTTCTTC.

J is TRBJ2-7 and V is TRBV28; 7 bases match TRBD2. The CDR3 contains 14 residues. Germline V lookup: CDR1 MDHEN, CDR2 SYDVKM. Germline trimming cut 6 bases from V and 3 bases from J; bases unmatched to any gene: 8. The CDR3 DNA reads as TGTGCCAGCAGATCTAGCGGCAACAACTACGAGCAGTACTTC. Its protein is CASRSSGNNYEQYF. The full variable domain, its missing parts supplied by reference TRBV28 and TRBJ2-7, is DVKVTQSSRYLVKRTGEKVFLECVQDMDHENMFWYRQDPGLGLRLIYFSYDVKMKEKGDIPEGYSVSREKKERFSLILESASTNQTSMYLCASRSSGNNYEQYFGPGTRLTVT.

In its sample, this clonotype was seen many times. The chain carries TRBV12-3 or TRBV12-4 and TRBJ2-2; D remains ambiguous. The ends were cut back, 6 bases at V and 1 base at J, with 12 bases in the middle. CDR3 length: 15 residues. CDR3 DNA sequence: TGTGCCAGCAGCCCCCGGGTGGGGAACACCGGGGAGCTGTTTTTT. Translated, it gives CASSPRVGNTGELFF.

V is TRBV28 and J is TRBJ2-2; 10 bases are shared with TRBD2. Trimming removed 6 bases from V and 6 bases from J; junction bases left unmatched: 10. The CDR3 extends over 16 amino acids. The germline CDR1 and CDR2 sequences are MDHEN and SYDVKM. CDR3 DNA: TGTGCCAGCAGAGGAGGAACTAGCGGGGTCGCCGGGGAGCTGTTTTTT. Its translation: CASRGGTSGVAGELFF.

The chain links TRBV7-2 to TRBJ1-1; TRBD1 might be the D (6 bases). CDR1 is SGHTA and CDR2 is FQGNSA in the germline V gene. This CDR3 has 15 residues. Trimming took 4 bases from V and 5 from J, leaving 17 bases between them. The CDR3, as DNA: TGTGCCAGCAGCTCATACCTGGGAGGGGGAACTGAAGCTTTCTTT. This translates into CASSSYLGGGTEAFF.

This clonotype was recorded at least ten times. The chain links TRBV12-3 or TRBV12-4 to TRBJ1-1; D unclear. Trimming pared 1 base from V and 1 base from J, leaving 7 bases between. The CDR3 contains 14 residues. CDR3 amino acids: CASSLGPANTEAFF. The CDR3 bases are TGTGCCAGCAGTTTAGGGCCGGCGAACACTGAAGCTTTCTTT.

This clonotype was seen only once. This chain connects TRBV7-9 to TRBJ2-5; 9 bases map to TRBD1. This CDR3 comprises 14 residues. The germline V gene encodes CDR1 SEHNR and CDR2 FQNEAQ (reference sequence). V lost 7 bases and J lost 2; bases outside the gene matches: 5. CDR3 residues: CASTDGTGQETQYF. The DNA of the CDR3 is TGTGCCAGCACAGATGGGACAGGGCAAGAGACCCAGTACTTC.

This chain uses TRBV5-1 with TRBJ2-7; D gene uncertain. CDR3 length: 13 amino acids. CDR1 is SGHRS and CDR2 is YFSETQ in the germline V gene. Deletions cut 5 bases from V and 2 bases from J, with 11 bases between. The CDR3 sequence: CASRTSSTYEQYF. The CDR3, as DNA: TGCGCCAGCAGGACCTCCTCGACCTACGAGCAGTACTTC.

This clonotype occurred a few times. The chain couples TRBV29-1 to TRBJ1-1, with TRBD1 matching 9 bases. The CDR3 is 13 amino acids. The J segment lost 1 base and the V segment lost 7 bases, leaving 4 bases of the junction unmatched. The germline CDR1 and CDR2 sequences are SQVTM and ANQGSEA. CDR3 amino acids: CSALDRGNTEAFF. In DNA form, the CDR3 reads TGCAGCGCTTTGGACAGGGGGAACACTGAAGCTTTCTTT.

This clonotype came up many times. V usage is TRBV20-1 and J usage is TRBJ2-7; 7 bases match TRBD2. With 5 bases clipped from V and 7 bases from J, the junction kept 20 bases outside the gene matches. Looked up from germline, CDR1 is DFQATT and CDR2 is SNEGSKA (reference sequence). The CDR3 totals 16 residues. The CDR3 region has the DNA TGCAGTGCTTCGGGGCGGCCTAGCGGAGCGACTCGTGAGCAGTACTTC. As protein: CSASGRPSGATREQYF.

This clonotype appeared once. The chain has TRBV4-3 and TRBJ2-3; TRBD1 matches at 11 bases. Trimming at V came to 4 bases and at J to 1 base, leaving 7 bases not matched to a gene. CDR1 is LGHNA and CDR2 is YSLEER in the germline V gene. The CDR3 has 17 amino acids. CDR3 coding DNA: TGCGCCAGCAGCCTAGGGGACAGGGGGGGGGGCACAGATACGCAGTATTTT. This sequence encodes CASSLGDRGGGTDTQYF.

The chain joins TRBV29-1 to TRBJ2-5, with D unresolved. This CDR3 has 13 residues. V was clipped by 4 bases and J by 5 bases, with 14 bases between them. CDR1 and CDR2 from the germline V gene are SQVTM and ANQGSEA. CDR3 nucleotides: TGCAGCGTTGCCCTCAGGCAGATCGAGACCCAGTACTTC. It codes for CSVALRQIETQYF.

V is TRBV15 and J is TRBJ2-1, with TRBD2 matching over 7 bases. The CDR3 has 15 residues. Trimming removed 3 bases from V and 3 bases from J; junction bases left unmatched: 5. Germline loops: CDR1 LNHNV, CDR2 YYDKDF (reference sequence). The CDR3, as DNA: TGTGCCACCAGCAGCGGGACTATAGTCTACAATGAGCAGTTCTTC. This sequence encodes CATSSGTIVYNEQFF.

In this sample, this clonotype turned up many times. The CDR3 spells CASSEIYEQYF. CDR3 coding DNA: TGTGCCAGCAGCGAGATCTACGAGCAGTACTTC. The chain is built from TRBV6-2 or TRBV6-3 and TRBJ2-7; D gene uncertain. CDR1 and CDR2 (germline): MNHEY, SVGEGT. V shed 6 bases and J shed 3 bases, with 6 bases lying between them. The CDR3 covers 11 residues.

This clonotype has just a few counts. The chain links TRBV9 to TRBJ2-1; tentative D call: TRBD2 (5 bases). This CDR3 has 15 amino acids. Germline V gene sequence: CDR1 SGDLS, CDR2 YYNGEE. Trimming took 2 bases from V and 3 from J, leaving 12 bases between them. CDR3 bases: TGTGCCAGCAGCGTTAGCGCACAGAACTACAATGAGCAGTTCTTC. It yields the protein CASSVSAQNYNEQFF.

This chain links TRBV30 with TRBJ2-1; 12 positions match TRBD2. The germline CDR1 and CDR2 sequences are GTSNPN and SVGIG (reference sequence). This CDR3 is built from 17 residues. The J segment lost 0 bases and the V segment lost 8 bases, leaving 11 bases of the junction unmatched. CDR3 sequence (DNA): TGTGCCGCGACACTAGCGGGAGGCCCTTCCTCCTACAATGAGCAGTTCTTC. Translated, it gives CAATLAGGPSSYNEQFF. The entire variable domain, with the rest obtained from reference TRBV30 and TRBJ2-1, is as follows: SQTIHQWPATLVQPVGSPLSLECTVEGTSNPNLYWYRQAAGRGLQLLFYSVGIGQISSEVPQNLSASRPQDRQFILSSKKLLLSDSGFYLCAATLAGGPSSYNEQFFGPGTRLTVL.

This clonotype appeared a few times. CDR3 amino acids: CASSSGSSGSYEQYF. CDR3 DNA: TGTGCCAGCAGCTCGGGGAGTAGCGGCTCCTACGAGCAGTACTTC. This sequence joins TRBV7-6 and TRBJ2-7; perhaps TRBD2 as D (6 bases). The germline V gene encodes CDR1 SGHVS and CDR2 FNYEAQ. V shed 4 bases and J shed 0 bases, with 13 bases lying between them. The CDR3 is 15 residues long.

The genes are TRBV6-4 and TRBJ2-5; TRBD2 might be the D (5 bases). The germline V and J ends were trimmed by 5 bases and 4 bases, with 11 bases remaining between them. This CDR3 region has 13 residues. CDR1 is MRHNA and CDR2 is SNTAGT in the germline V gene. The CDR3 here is CASSQDSSETQYF. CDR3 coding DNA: TGTGCCAGCAGTCAGGACTCCTCAGAGACCCAGTACTTC.

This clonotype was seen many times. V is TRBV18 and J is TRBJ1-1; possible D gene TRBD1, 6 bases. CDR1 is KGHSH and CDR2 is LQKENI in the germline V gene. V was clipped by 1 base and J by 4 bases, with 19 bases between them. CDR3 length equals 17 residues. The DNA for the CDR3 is TGTGCCAGCTCACCACTACCACAGGGACAAAGCGGCACTGAAGCTTTCTTT. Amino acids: CASSPLPQGQSGTEAFF.

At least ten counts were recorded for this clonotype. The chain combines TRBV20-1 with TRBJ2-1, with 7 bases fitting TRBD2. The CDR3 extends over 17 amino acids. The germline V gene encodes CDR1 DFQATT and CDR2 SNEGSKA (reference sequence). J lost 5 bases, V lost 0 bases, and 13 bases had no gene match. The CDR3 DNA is TGCAGTGCTAGAGATCCTCAATATTGGGGAGGGGACAATGAGCAGTTCTTC. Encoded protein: CSARDPQYWGGDNEQFF.